One sample yielded the 21 T cell receptor beta chains listed below, sequenced in a study of blood T cell repertoires in COVID-19. The method was immunoSEQ multiplex PCR; TCRdb's version includes in-frame clones alone and lacks a portion of them. The repertoire has under 300,000 clones, nearly 85% of them found once; the top ten carry around 6%. Sequenced: peripheral blood. The origin of the receptors is a human donor in a cohort sampled during active COVID-19.

The chain uses TRBV7-9 and TRBJ2-2, with D possibly TRBD1 on 5 matching bases. CDR3 length equals 15 residues. V dropped 5 bases and J dropped 6 bases, with 16 bases sitting between them. Germline loops: CDR1 SEHNR, CDR2 FQNEAQ (reference sequence). The CDR3 spells CASSPPAQGSGELFF. In DNA, the CDR3 is TGTGCCAGCAGCCCTCCCGCGCAGGGTTCCGGGGAGCTGTTTTTT.

This chain connects TRBV3-1 (or the pseudogene TRBV3-2) to TRBJ2-3; TRBD2 matches 7 bases. After removal of 4 bases from V and 6 bases from J, the junction contained 7 bases not matched to a gene. The CDR3 consists of 14 residues. The germline gives CDR1 LGHDT, CDR2 YNNKEL (reference sequence). In nucleotides, the CDR3 is TGTGCCAGCAGCCGGGGACTACCCCCGGATACGCAGTATTTT. Its translation is CASSRGLPPDTQYF.

This clone was counted only a few times. The genes are TRBV4-1 and TRBJ2-5, with 10 bases matching TRBD1. Losses at the gene ends were 8 bases for V and 5 bases for J; bases not matched to a gene: 8. Germline values: CDR1 MGHRA, CDR2 YSYEKL. CDR3 length: 14 residues. The CDR3: CASARTGGAETQYF. The CDR3 coding sequence is TGCGCCAGCGCTCGGACAGGGGGAGCGGAGACCCAGTACTTC.

This chain connects TRBV6-6 to TRBJ1-3; 9 bases match TRBD1. Germline lookup yields CDR1 MNHNY and CDR2 SVGAGI (reference sequence). The V segment lost 5 bases and the J segment 0 bases; nucleotides outside the gene matches: 11. The CDR3 is 18 amino acids. CDR3 in DNA: TGTGCCAGCAGTCTGCGGGACAGGGCTATCTTCTCTGGAAACACCATATATTTT. Its protein product is CASSLRDRAIFSGNTIYF.

The CDR3 nucleotides are TGTGCCAGCAGCTCTACAGGGGGCGCGGAGACCCAGTACTTC. It codes for CASSSTGGAETQYF. The chain employs TRBV11-3 and TRBJ2-5; 9 bases map to TRBD1. The CDR3 is made up of 14 amino acids. The trim removed 4 bases at V and 5 bases at J, leaving 5 bases unmatched. Germline CDR1 is SGHNT and CDR2 is YENEEA.

The chain couples TRBV2 to TRBJ1-4; 8 nucleotides match TRBD1. CDR1 is SNHLY, CDR2 FYNNEI, per germline. This CDR3 is 13 amino acids long. V trimming: 5 bases; J trimming: 6 bases; junction bases outside the gene matches: 2. CDR3 amino acids: CASSLGQDEKLFF. CDR3 DNA: TGTGCCAGCAGTCTGGGACAGGATGAAAAACTGTTTTTT.

This clone turned up a few times. V is TRBV5-3 and J is TRBJ2-2, with 10 nucleotides matching TRBD2. TRBV5-3 is recorded as an ORF, its role being uncertain. The CDR3 extends over 16 amino acids. The J segment lost 7 bases and the V segment lost 2 bases, leaving 8 bases of the junction unmatched. The DNA of the CDR3 is TGTGCCAGAAGCTTTTCTAGCGGGAGTAACGGCGGGGAGCTGTTTTTT. This codes for CARSFSSGSNGGELFF.

This clone was seen just once. V usage is TRBV5-4 and J usage is TRBJ2-7, with 7 bases identical to TRBD2. V dropped 4 bases and J dropped 4; count of bases not matched to a gene: 11. This CDR3 has 15 residues. Germline V gene sequence: CDR1 SGHNT, CDR2 YYREEE (reference sequence). In DNA, the CDR3 is TGTGCCAGCAGCCAGCAGGGTGAGGGAGGGTACGAGCAGTACTTC. Translation gives CASSQQGEGGYEQYF.

The chain carries TRBV25-1 and TRBJ2-7; D possibly corresponds to TRBD1 (6 bases). Trimming took off 2 bases at V and 0 bases at J, with 14 bases between the two ends. The CDR3 is made up of 16 amino acids. Germline V CDR1 and CDR2: MGHDK, SYGVNS. The CDR3 sequence is CASSEEGVGSSYEQYF. The CDR3 DNA is TGTGCCAGCAGTGAAGAGGGGGTTGGGAGCTCCTACGAGCAGTACTTC.

J is TRBJ1-1 and V is TRBV7-2, with 9 bases that match TRBD1. The CDR3 sequence is 13 residues long. CDR1 is SGHTA, CDR2 FQGNSA, per germline. V lost 6 bases and J lost 5; bases outside the gene matches: 4. Here the CDR3 DNA reads TGTGCCAGCAGGCGTGGACAGGGGACTGAAGCTTTCTTT. Translating it yields CASRRGQGTEAFF. Looking up the rest from reference TRBV7-2 and TRBJ1-1 gives the full variable domain: GAGVSQSPSNKVTEKGKDVELRCDPISGHTALYWYRQSLGQGLEFLIYFQGNSAPDKSGLPSDRFSAERTGGSVSTLTIQRTQQEDSAVYLCASRRGQGTEAFFGQGTRLTVV.

The chain is built from TRBV10-3 and TRBJ1-2; D is possibly TRBD1 (5 bases). Looked up from germline, CDR1 is ENHRY and CDR2 is SYGVKD. The V end lost 6 bases, the J end lost 6 bases, and 14 bases lay between the germline ends. There are 13 residues in the CDR3. CDR3 protein: CAIRPGVLDGYTF. The CDR3 DNA reads TGTGCCATCAGGCCGGGGGTGTTAGATGGCTACACCTTC.

Only one count was recorded for this clone. The chain carries TRBV24-1 and TRBJ2-1; D unclear. CDR1 and CDR2 (germline): KGHDR, SFDVKD. The CDR3 extends over 14 amino acids. The V end was cut by 7 bases, the J end by 4 bases, with 13 bases between. The CDR3 is CATSLSDLYNEQFF. The CDR3, as DNA: TGTGCCACCAGCCTATCCGACTTATACAATGAGCAGTTCTTC.

The rearrangement links TRBV3-1 (or the pseudogene TRBV3-2) to TRBJ2-2; D perhaps matches TRBD2 (5 bases). CDR3 size: 15 residues. Germline V gives CDR1 LGHDT, CDR2 YNNKEL (reference sequence). Trimming left V 1 base short and J 4 bases short, with 10 bases between. CDR3: CASSQGLTFTGELFF. The DNA for the CDR3 is TGTGCCAGCAGCCAAGGACTAACCTTCACCGGGGAGCTGTTTTTT.

The chain couples TRBV20-1 to TRBJ2-7, with 9 bases lining up with TRBD2. J lost 1 base, V lost 3 bases, and 4 bases had no gene match. Looked up from germline, CDR1 is DFQATT and CDR2 is SNEGSKA (reference sequence). The CDR3 runs 14 residues. DNA of the CDR3: TGCAGTGCTAGTCCGACTAGCGGTTCCTACGAGCAGTACTTC. It translates to CSASPTSGSYEQYF.

The chain has TRBV7-9 and TRBJ2-7; D is possibly TRBD2 (5 bases). V was cut by 5 bases and J by 5 bases, with 19 bases left in between. The CDR3 is 15 amino acids. In germline, CDR1 is SEHNR, CDR2 FQNEAQ (reference sequence). CDR3 in amino acids: CASSQSAGGRDEQYF. The CDR3 nucleotides read TGTGCCAGCAGCCAATCGGCGGGCGGGCGGGACGAGCAGTACTTC.

J is TRBJ2-3 and V is TRBV19, with 7 nucleotides matching TRBD2. CDR1 is LNHDA and CDR2 is SQIVND in the germline V gene (reference sequence). J was trimmed by 3 bases and V by 10 bases; bases with no gene match: 7. CDR3 length: 13 residues. CDR3 region: CAILASGTDTQYF. The CDR3 nucleotides read TGTGCCATCCTCGCTAGCGGAACAGATACGCAGTATTTT.

The V gene is TRBV7-8, the J gene TRBJ1-4; unclear D gene. Looked up from germline, CDR1 is SGHVS and CDR2 is FQNEAQ. The CDR3 runs 15 residues. The V gene lost 2 bases and the J gene lost 2 bases, with 9 bases spanning the gap. In DNA, the CDR3 is TGTGCCAGCAGCTTAACGACTAGTACTAATGAAAAACTGTTTTTT. Protein sequence: CASSLTTSTNEKLFF. Full variable domain (remainder filled in from reference TRBV7-8 and TRBJ1-4): GAGVSQSPRYKVAKRGQDVALRCDPISGHVSLFWYQQALGQGPEFLTYFQNEAQLDKSGLPSDRFFAERPEGSVSTLKIQRTQQEDSAVYLCASSLTTSTNEKLFFGSGTQLSVL.

The chain employs TRBV4-2 and TRBJ2-2, with 10 bases aligning to TRBD1. CDR3 length: 16 amino acids. Germline lookup yields CDR1 LGHNA and CDR2 YNFKEQ. V trimming: 4 bases; J trimming: 3 bases; junction bases outside the gene matches: 5. Here the CDR3 reads CASSPDRGRDTGELFF. CDR3 nucleotide sequence: TGTGCCAGCAGCCCCGACAGGGGGCGGGACACCGGGGAGCTGTTTTTT.

This clone occurred many times. This sequence joins TRBV29-1 and TRBJ2-2, with TRBD1 matching 10 bases. Germline assignment: CDR1 SQVTM and CDR2 ANQGSEA. The ends lost 6 bases at V and 2 bases at J; junction bases unmatched: 9. This CDR3 has 16 residues. The CDR3 DNA sequence: TGCAGCGTCGAACCGGGACAGGGGACTAACACCGGGGAGCTGTTTTTT. Translating gives CSVEPGQGTNTGELFF.

The chain links TRBV7-2 to TRBJ2-5; 13 bases agree with TRBD2. The CDR3 runs to 17 residues. CDR1 SGHTA and CDR2 FQGNSA come from the germline V gene. After removal of 1 base from V and 4 bases from J, the junction contained 6 bases not matched to a gene. This CDR3 reads CASSLGGTSGVRETQYF. CDR3 nucleotides: TGTGCCAGCAGCTTAGGTGGGACTAGCGGGGTACGAGAGACCCAGTACTTC.

This clone was counted once. The V and J genes are TRBV7-6 and TRBJ2-7, with D maybe TRBD1 (6 bases). The CDR3 loop spans 16 amino acids. Germline V gene data show CDR1 as SGHVS and CDR2 as FNYEAQ. Trimming shortened V by 5 bases and J by 4 bases, and 21 bases separated the two germline ends. CDR3 residues: CASSAIQGPFGYEQYF. In nucleotides, the CDR3 is TGTGCCAGCAGCGCGATACAGGGTCCCTTCGGGTACGAGCAGTACTTC. The full variable domain, with the rest looked up from reference TRBV7-6 and TRBJ2-7, is GAGVSQSPRYKVTKRGQDVALRCDPISGHVSLYWYRQALGQGPEFLTYFNYEAQQDKSGLPNDRFSAERPEGSISTLTIQRTEQRDSAMYRCASSAIQGPFGYEQYFGPGTRLTVT.